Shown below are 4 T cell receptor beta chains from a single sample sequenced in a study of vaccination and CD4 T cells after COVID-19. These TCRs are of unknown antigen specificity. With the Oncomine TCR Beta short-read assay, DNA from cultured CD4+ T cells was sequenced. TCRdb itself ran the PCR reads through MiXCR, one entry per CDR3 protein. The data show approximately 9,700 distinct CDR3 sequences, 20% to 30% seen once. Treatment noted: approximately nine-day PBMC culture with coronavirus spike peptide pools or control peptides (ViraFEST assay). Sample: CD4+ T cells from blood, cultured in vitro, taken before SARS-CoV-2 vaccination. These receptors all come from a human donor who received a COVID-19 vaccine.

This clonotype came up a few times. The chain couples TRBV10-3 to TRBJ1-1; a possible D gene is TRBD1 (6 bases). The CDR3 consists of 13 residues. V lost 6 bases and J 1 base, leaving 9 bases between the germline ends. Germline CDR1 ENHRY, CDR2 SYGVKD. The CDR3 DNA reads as TGTGCCATCAGATCGGACAGGAACACTGAAGCTTTCTTT. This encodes CAIRSDRNTEAFF.

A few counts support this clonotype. CDR3 loop: CASSEPGGRETQYF. The CDR3, as DNA: TGTGCCAGCAGTGAACCGGGGGGTAGGGAGACCCAGTACTTC. The chain has TRBV2 and TRBJ2-5, with 7 bases that match TRBD2. The CDR3 has 14 amino acids. V lost 2 bases and J lost 5; bases outside the gene matches: 5. Per the germline V gene, CDR1 is SNHLY and CDR2 is FYNNEI.

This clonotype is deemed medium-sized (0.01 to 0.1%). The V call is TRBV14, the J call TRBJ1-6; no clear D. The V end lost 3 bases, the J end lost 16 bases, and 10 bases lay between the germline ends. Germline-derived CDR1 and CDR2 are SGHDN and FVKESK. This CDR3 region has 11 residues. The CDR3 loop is CASSQRGPLHF. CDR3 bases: TGTGCCAGCAGCCAGCGGGGTCCGCTCCACTTT.

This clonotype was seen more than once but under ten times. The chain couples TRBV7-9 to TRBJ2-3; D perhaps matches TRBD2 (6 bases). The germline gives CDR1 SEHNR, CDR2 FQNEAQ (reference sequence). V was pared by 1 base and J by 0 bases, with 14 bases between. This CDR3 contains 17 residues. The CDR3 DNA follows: TGTGCCAGCAGCTTAGATTGGGGGGTTACTAGCACAGATACGCAGTATTTT. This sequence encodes CASSLDWGVTSTDTQYF. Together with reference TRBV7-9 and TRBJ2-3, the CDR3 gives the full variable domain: DTGVSQNPRHKITKRGQNVTFRCDPISEHNRLYWYRQTLGQGPEFLTYFQNEAQLEKSRLLSDRFSAERPKGSFSTLEIQRTEQGDSAMYLCASSLDWGVTSTDTQYFGPGTRLTVL.